A selection of T cell receptor beta chains follows, all from one sample in a study of Graves' ophthalmopathy and Graves' hyperthyroidism. From the multiplex PCR reads, TCRdb called clonotypes with MiXCR, one entry per CDR3 protein. The sample records under 400,000 distinct CDR3 sequences, about a sixth being singletons. Sequenced: peripheral blood. These receptor sequences come from an adult man with Graves' ophthalmopathy. Each CDR3 is given with its conserved first and last residue. Each record gives: J gene, V gene, D gene, clone size, CDR3 DNA, CDR3 protein. A D gene is named only where the DNA matches it firmly. Some rows mark clone size as missing; the rest say once, few, many or name a class of expanded clone.

j_gene: TRBJ1-1
v_gene: TRBV29-1
d_gene: .
abundance: many
CDR3nt: TGCAGCGTTACCCCAAGCGACGGGTTAGGGACTGAAGCTTTCTTT
CDR3aa: CSVTPSDGLGTEAFF

j_gene: TRBJ2-5
v_gene: TRBV9
d_gene: .
abundance: many
CDR3nt: TGTGCCAGCAGCAGAGGGGGACTCCAAGAGACCCAGTACTTC
CDR3aa: CASSRGGLQETQYF

j_gene: TRBJ2-7
v_gene: TRBV27
d_gene: TRBD2
abundance: many
CDR3nt: TGTGCCAGCAGTCCGAGCGGGGGGGTGGTTCTGGACGAGCAGTACTTC
CDR3aa: CASSPSGGVVLDEQYF

j_gene: TRBJ1-2
v_gene: TRBV12-3/TRBV12-4
d_gene: TRBD1
abundance: many
CDR3nt: TGTGCCAGCAGTTTAGAGGGGACAGGGGTGAATGGCTACACCTTC
CDR3aa: CASSLEGTGVNGYTF

j_gene: TRBJ2-7
v_gene: TRBV11-2
d_gene: .
abundance: many
CDR3nt: TGTGCCAGCAGCTTATCGCAGTCCGCCTACGAGCAGTACTTC
CDR3aa: CASSLSQSAYEQYF

j_gene: TRBJ2-4
v_gene: TRBV9
d_gene: .
abundance: many
CDR3nt: TGTGCCAGCAGCGTTGCGCCAGCCGGGGATCTCCGGACCAAAAACATTCAGTACTTC
CDR3aa: CASSVAPAGDLRTKNIQYF

j_gene: TRBJ2-5
v_gene: TRBV12-3/TRBV12-4
d_gene: TRBD2
abundance: many
CDR3nt: TGTGCCAGCAGTTCCCCCTTTGGCGGGGGGGCCGGAGAGACCCAGTACTTC
CDR3aa: CASSSPFGGGAGETQYF

j_gene: TRBJ1-5
v_gene: TRBV24-1
d_gene: TRBD1
abundance: many
CDR3nt: TGTGCCACCAGTGATCCCGGGACAGGGGGCACTCAGCCCCAGCATTTT
CDR3aa: CATSDPGTGGTQPQHF

j_gene: TRBJ2-7
v_gene: TRBV12-3/TRBV12-4
d_gene: .
abundance: many
CDR3nt: TGTGCCAGCAGTTTAGCGGTACCTCTTCCCGAGCAGTACTTC
CDR3aa: CASSLAVPLPEQYF

j_gene: TRBJ2-7
v_gene: TRBV3-1
d_gene: .
abundance: many
CDR3nt: TGTGCCAGCAGCCAAGACCTAGACGAGCAGTACTTC
CDR3aa: CASSQDLDEQYF

j_gene: TRBJ1-3
v_gene: TRBV6-1
d_gene: .
abundance: .
CDR3nt: TGTGCCAGCAGTGAAATAACTGGAAACACCATATATTTT
CDR3aa: CASSEITGNTIYF

j_gene: TRBJ2-5
v_gene: TRBV19
d_gene: .
abundance: many
CDR3nt: TGTGCCAGTAGTATACAGGGGAACCAAGAGACCCAGTACTTC
CDR3aa: CASSIQGNQETQYF

j_gene: TRBJ1-3
v_gene: TRBV4-1
d_gene: .
abundance: many
CDR3nt: TGCGCCAGCAGCCAAGTCGGACAGATCTCTGGAAACACCATATATTTT
CDR3aa: CASSQVGQISGNTIYF

j_gene: TRBJ2-7
v_gene: TRBV10-3
d_gene: .
abundance: many
CDR3nt: TGTGCCATCAGTTCATCCAGGGGTGACGAGCAGTACTTC
CDR3aa: CAISSSRGDEQYF

j_gene: TRBJ1-5
v_gene: TRBV4-2
d_gene: .
abundance: many
CDR3nt: TGTGCCAGCAGCCCCACAGGGCAGCCCCAGCATTTT
CDR3aa: CASSPTGQPQHF

j_gene: TRBJ1-1
v_gene: TRBV4-2
d_gene: .
abundance: many
CDR3nt: TGTGCCAGCAGCCAAGAACCACCGGGGTTTGGCACTGAAGCTTTCTTT
CDR3aa: CASSQEPPGFGTEAFF

j_gene: TRBJ1-1
v_gene: TRBV30
d_gene: TRBD1
abundance: many
CDR3nt: TGTGCCTGGACCTACGGGACAGGGGCCTCCCCTGAAGCTTTCTTT
CDR3aa: CAWTYGTGASPEAFF

j_gene: TRBJ2-5
v_gene: TRBV7-9
d_gene: .
abundance: many
CDR3nt: TGTGCCAGCAGCCACACCGATGAAGGCCAGTACTTC
CDR3aa: CASSHTDEGQYF

j_gene: TRBJ1-1
v_gene: TRBV19
d_gene: .
abundance: many
CDR3nt: TGTGCCAGTAGTATTTTCCCGATCAGGAACACTGAAGCTTTCTTT
CDR3aa: CASSIFPIRNTEAFF

j_gene: TRBJ1-2
v_gene: TRBV4-2
d_gene: .
abundance: many
CDR3nt: TGTGCCAGCAGCCAAGGTTATGACGGTTTTGACTATGGCTACACCTTC
CDR3aa: CASSQGYDGFDYGYTF

j_gene: TRBJ1-5
v_gene: TRBV18
d_gene: .
abundance: .
CDR3nt: TGTGCCAGCTCACCCGGACAAACCTATAGCAATCAGCCCCAGCATTTT
CDR3aa: CASSPGQTYSNQPQHF

j_gene: TRBJ2-7
v_gene: TRBV6-1
d_gene: .
abundance: many
CDR3nt: TGTGCCAGCACTCGATCGACAGCCTCCTACGAGCAGTACTTC
CDR3aa: CASTRSTASYEQYF

j_gene: TRBJ2-5
v_gene: TRBV28
d_gene: TRBD1
abundance: .
CDR3nt: TGTGCCAGCAGTTCCGCCGGGACAGCGTTGACCCAGTACTTC
CDR3aa: CASSSAGTALTQYF